Following are 5 T cell receptor beta chains from one sample sequenced in a study of a mutant IDH1 vaccine in newly diagnosed glioma. For these TCRs, the target antigens are not known. TCRdb's table, derived via immunoSEQ multiplex PCR, lists solely in-frame clones and lacks some. In the table there are roughly 54,000 clones, 81% of which are singletons. Documented time point: week 5, during vaccination. Mutant IDH1 20-mer peptide, at 300 ug, made up each vaccine dose, with topical imiquimod. Here the sequenced sample was PBMCs, taken from a glioma patient whose treatment included an IDH1 peptide vaccine. These receptors all stem from a man aged 25-45 years with glioma.

The V and J genes are TRBV4-2 and TRBJ1-5; D gene uncertain. Looked up from germline, CDR1 is LGHNA and CDR2 is YNFKEQ. The CDR3 length is 17 residues. V lost 0 bases and J 0 bases, leaving 12 bases between the germline ends. The CDR3 bases are TGTGCCAGCAGCCAAGATCAGAAACGAAATAGCAATCAGCCCCAGCATTTT. This sequence encodes CASSQDQKRNSNQPQHF.

The chain uses TRBV29-1 and TRBJ2-2, with D perhaps matching TRBD1 (5 bases). Germline lookup yields CDR1 SQVTM and CDR2 ANQGSEA. The V end was cut by 4 bases, the J end by 5 bases, with 8 bases between. CDR3 size: 12 residues. The CDR3 region is CSVGQNTGELFF. As DNA, the CDR3 is TGCAGCGTTGGACAGAATACCGGGGAGCTGTTTTTT.

The chain couples TRBV18 to TRBJ2-6; the D is unclear. The CDR3 sequence is 17 residues long. V was clipped by 6 bases and J by 0 bases, with 15 bases between them. In germline, CDR1 is KGHSH, CDR2 LQKENI. The DNA for the CDR3 is TGTGCCAGCTCCGGCCTGGTATCATACTCTGGGGCCAACGTCCTGACTTTC. Its protein product is CASSGLVSYSGANVLTF.

The chain carries TRBV10-1 and TRBJ2-7; D gene uncertain. The CDR3 has 14 amino acids. Germline V gene sequence: CDR1 WNHNN, CDR2 SYGVQD (reference sequence). With 2 bases removed from V and 0 bases from J, the gap between germline ends came to 8 bases. CDR3 sequence: CASSEEQTSYEQYF. As DNA, the CDR3 is TGCGCCAGCAGTGAGGAACAAACCTCCTACGAGCAGTACTTC.

CDR3 sequence (DNA): TGTGCCAGCAGATGGAGCGGGTCCAGCCGCTACGAGCAGTACTTC. As protein: CASRWSGSSRYEQYF. The chain couples TRBV11-2 to TRBJ2-7, with D perhaps matching TRBD2 (6 bases). The CDR3 loop spans 15 amino acids. The V end was cut by 6 bases, the J end by 3 bases, with 18 bases between. Germline values: CDR1 SGHAT, CDR2 FQNNGV.